This TCR beta chain was identified during a study of response to subunit inactivated influenza vaccine. TCRdb passed the RT-PCR reads through MiXCR, listing each CDR3 protein once. The sample records more than 450,000 distinct CDR3 sequences, about 11% being singletons. Germline loops: CDR1 SEHNR, CDR2 FQNEAQ (reference sequence). Trimming left V 3 bases short and J 4 bases short, with 12 bases between. The CDR3 runs 14 residues. Study-level findings and limits: Authors suggested each seasonal flu vaccination may recruit only limited numbers of new T cells.

This clonotype has ten or more counts. Its antigen remains unknown. This chain links TRBV7-9 with TRBJ1-1, with D hard to call. The source material was PBMCs from blood, sampled on the day of vaccination. The TCR was taken from a man aged 50-60 years who received an inactivated influenza vaccine. The CDR3 DNA follows: TGTGCCAGCAGCTTCTTACCTTCAGGCACTGAAGCTTTCTTT. It yields the protein CASSFLPSGTEAFF.